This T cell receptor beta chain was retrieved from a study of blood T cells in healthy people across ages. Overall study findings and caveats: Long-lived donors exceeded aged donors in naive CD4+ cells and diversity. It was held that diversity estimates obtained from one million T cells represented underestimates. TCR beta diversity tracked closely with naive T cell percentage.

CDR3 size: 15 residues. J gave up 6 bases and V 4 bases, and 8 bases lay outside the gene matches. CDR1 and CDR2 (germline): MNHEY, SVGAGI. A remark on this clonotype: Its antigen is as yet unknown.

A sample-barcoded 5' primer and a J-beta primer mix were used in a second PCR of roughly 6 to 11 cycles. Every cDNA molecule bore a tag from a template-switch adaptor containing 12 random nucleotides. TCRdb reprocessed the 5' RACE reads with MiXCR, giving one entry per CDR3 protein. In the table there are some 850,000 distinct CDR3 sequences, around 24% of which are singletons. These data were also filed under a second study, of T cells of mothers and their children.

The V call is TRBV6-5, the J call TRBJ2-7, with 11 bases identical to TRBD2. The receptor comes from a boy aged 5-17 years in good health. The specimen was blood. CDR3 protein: CASSLGLAGGGEQYF. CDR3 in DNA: TGTGCCAGCAGTTTAGGGCTAGCGGGGGGTGGCGAGCAGTACTTC.